The text below deals with one TCR beta chain. CDR3 size: 12 residues. Germline CDR1 MDHEN, CDR2 SYDVKM. V shed 10 bases and J shed 5 bases, with 12 bases lying between them. These data originate in a study of blood T cell repertoires in COVID-19. About the research overall: PBMCs, B-cell-depleted T cells, or T cells were the source of the cDNA or gDNA that made up the material.

Clones were read by immunoSEQ multiplex PCR, and TCRdb kept only the in-frame ones, dropping some. The table records approximately 140,000 clones, about 85% of them present only once. This clonotype originated in a woman aged 40 to 50 with active or convalescent COVID-19. The gene calls are TRBV28 and TRBJ1-5; perhaps TRBD1 as D (6 bases). Input material: peripheral blood. The DNA of the CDR3 is TGTGCCACCTCCTCAGGGGATCAGCCCCAGCATTTT. Encoded protein: CATSSGDQPQHF.